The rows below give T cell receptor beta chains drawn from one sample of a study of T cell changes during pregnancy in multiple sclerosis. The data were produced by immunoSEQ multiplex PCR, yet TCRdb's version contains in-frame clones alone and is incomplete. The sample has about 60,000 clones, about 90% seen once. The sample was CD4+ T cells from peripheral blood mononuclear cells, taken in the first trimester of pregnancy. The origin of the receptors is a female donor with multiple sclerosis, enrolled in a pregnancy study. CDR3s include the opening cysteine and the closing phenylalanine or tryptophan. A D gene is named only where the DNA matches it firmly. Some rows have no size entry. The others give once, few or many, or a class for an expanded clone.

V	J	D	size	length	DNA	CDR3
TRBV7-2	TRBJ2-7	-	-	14	TGTGCCAGCAGCTTATACGTTAGCTCCTACGAGCAGTACTTC	CASSLYVSSYEQYF
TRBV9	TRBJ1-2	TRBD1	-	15	TGTGCCAGCAGCGTAGAGACAGGGTTCTCCTATGGCTACACCTTC	CASSVETGFSYGYTF
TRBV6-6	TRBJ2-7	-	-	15	TGTGCCAGCAGTTACGGGGGCCGGAGCTCCTACGAGCAGTACTTC	CASSYGGRSSYEQYF
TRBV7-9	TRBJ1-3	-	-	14	TGTGCCAGCGTACGGGACAACTCTGGAAACACCATATATTTT	CASVRDNSGNTIYF
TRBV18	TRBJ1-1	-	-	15	TGTGCCAGCTCAGCAGGGAGGGGAATGAACACTGAAGCTTTCTTT	CASSAGRGMNTEAFF
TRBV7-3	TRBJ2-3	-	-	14	TGTGCCAGCAGCTTGGCAGGGGGCACAGATACGCAGTATTTT	CASSLAGGTDTQYF
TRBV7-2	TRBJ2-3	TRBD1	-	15	TGTGCCAGCAGCTTAGGGACAGGGAGGCCAGATACGCAGTATTTT	CASSLGTGRPDTQYF
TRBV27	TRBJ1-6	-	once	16	TGTGCCAGCAGTTTAAAGGAGACAGTGTTTAATTCACCCCTCCACTTT	CASSLKETVFNSPLHF
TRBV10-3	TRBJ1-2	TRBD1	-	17	TGTGCCATCAGGGCCCTCCCTCCGGGACAGGCTAACTATGGCTACACCTTC	CAIRALPPGQANYGYTF
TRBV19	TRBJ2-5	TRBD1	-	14	TGTGCCAGTAGGTCCGGGACAGGTTCGGGGACCCAGTACTTC	CASRSGTGSGTQYF
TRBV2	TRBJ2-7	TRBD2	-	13	TGTGCCAGCGGGGGGGTCTTCTCCTACGAGCAGTACTTC	CASGGVFSYEQYF
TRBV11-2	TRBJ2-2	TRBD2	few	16	TGTGCCAGCAGCTTACTAGCGGGGGCACACACCGGGGAGCTGTTTTTT	CASSLLAGAHTGELFF
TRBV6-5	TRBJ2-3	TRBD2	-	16	TGTGCCAGCAGTTCCTCTAGCGGGGGGCTGCCAAATACGCAGTATTTT	CASSSSSGGLPNTQYF
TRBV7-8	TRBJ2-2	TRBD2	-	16	TGTGCCAGCAGCTTAGTCCCAGCGGGGAGGACCGGGGAGCTGTTTTTT	CASSLVPAGRTGELFF
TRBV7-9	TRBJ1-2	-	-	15	TGTGCCAGCAGCTTAGCCATTTTACAGGGTGGTGGCTACACCTTC	CASSLAILQGGGYTF
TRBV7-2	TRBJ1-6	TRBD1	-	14	TGTGCCAGCAGCCTGGACAGGGATTATTCACCCCTCCACTTT	CASSLDRDYSPLHF